The subject of this entry is one T cell receptor beta chain. The antigen is not known. The sample belongs to a study of T cell clonotyping in hematopoietic cell transplantation. Study conclusions and caveats: Recipient TCR diversity dropped after transplant; expanded clonotypes rose from day 30 to 180. No sorting was done, leaving CD4 and CD8 contributions mixed. At the given depth, recipient repertoires were over 95% de novo clonotypes. Broader posttransplant TCR repertoire diversity was predicted by graft donor and pretransplant recipient Inverse Simpson Index values.

Germline V gene data show CDR1 as SEHNR and CDR2 as FQNEAQ (reference sequence). CDR3 length equals 13 residues. The V gene lost 2 bases and the J gene lost 3 bases, with 8 bases spanning the gap. Data came from immunoSEQ multiplex PCR; TCRdb stores just in-frame clones and leaves some out. The sample has 6,000 or so clones, 75% to 85% seen once. The starting material was peripheral blood mononuclear cells, obtained 180 days after allogeneic stem cell transplant. This clonotype was sampled from a male patient aged 65-79 years who had an allogeneic stem cell transplant from an unrelated donor, so T cells may come from the graft donor. Some clones in this sample may be carry-over from other donors' samples. The rearrangement links TRBV7-9 to TRBJ2-7; D is perhaps TRBD2 (5 bases). Here the CDR3 DNA reads TGTGCCAGCAGCTTAACAGAGGGCTACGAGCAGTACTTC. Protein: CASSLTEGYEQYF.